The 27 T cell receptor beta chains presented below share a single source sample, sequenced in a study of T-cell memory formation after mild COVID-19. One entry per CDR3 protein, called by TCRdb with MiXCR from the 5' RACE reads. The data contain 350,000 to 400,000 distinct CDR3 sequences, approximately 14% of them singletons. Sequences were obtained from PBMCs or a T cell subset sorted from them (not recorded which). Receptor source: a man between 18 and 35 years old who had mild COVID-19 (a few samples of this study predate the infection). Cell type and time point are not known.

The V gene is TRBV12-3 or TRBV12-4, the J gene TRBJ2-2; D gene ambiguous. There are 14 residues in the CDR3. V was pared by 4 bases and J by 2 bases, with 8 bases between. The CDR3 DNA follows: TGTGCCAGCAGTTACGTAGCTAACACCGGGGAGCTGTTTTTT. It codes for CASSYVANTGELFF.

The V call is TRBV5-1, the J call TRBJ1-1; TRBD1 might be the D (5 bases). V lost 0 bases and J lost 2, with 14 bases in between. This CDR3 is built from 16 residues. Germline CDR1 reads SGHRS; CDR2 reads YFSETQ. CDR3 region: CASSLVSGNLNTEAFF. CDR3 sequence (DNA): TGCGCCAGCAGCTTGGTTTCAGGGAACCTTAACACTGAAGCTTTCTTT.

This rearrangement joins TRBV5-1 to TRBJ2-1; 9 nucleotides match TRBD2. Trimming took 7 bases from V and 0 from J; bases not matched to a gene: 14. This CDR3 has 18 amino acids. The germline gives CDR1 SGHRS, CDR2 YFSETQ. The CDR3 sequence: CASGRWLAGSSSYNEQFF. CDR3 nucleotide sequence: TGCGCCAGCGGGAGGTGGCTAGCGGGGTCCTCCTCCTACAATGAGCAGTTCTTC.

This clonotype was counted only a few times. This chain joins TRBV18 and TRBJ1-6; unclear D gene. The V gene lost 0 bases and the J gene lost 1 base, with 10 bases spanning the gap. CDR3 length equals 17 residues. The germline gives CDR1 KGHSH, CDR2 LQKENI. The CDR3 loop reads CASSPPAAGSYNSPLHF. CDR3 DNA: TGTGCCAGCTCACCACCGGCCGCCGGTTCCTATAATTCACCCCTCCACTTT.

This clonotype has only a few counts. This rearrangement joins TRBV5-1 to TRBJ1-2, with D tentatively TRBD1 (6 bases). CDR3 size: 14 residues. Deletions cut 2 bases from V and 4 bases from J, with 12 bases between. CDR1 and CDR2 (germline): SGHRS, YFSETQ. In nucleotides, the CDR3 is TGCGCCAGCAGCTTTCACGGACAGACCTATGGCTACACCTTC. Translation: CASSFHGQTYGYTF.

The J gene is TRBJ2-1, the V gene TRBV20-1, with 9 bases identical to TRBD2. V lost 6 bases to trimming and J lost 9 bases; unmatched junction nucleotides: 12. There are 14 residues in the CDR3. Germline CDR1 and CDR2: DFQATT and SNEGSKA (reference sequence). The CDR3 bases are TGCAGTGCAGAGCGGGGGGCAAGAAGCCCTGAGCAGTTCTTC. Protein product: CSAERGARSPEQFF.

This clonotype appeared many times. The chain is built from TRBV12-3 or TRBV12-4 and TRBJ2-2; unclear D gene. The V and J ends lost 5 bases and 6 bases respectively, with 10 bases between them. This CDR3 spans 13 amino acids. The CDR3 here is CASSTGRAGELFF. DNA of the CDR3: TGTGCCAGCAGTACGGGCCGAGCCGGGGAGCTGTTTTTT.

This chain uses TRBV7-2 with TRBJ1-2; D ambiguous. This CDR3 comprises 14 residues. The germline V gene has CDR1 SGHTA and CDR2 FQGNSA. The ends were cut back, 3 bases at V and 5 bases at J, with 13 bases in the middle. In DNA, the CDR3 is TGTGCCAGCAGCTTTACGGCCCGGTTTTATGGCTACACCTTC. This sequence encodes CASSFTARFYGYTF.

The CDR3 reads CSARASPPGIYNEQFF. The DNA of the CDR3 is TGCAGTGCTAGAGCTTCCCCCCCGGGGATATACAATGAGCAGTTCTTC. The gene calls are TRBV20-1 and TRBJ2-1; a possible D gene is TRBD2 (5 bases). V dropped 1 base and J dropped 4 bases, with 17 bases sitting between them. Germline V gene data show CDR1 as DFQATT and CDR2 as SNEGSKA (reference sequence). This CDR3 has 16 residues.

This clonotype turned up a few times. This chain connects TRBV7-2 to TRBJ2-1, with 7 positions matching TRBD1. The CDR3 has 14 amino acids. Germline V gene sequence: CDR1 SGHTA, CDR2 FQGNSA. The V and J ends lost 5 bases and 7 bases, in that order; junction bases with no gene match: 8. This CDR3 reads CASSPDRAYNEQFF. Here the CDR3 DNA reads TGTGCCAGCAGCCCAGACAGGGCATATAATGAGCAGTTCTTC. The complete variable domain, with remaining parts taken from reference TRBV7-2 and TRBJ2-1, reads GAGVSQSPSNKVTEKGKDVELRCDPISGHTALYWYRQSLGQGLEFLIYFQGNSAPDKSGLPSDRFSAERTGGSVSTLTIQRTQQEDSAVYLCASSPDRAYNEQFFGPGTRLTVL.

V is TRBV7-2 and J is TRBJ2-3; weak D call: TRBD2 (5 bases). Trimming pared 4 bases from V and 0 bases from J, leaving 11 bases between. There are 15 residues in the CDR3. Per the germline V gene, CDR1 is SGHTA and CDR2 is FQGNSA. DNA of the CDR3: TGTGCCAGCAGCTACGGACTGGTTAGCACAGATACGCAGTATTTT. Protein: CASSYGLVSTDTQYF.

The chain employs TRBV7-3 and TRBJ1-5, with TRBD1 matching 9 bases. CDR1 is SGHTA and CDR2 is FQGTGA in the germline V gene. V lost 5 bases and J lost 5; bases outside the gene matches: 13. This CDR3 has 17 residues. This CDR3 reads CASSTGLWDREDQPQHF. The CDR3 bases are TGTGCCAGCAGCACTGGACTCTGGGACAGGGAAGATCAGCCCCAGCATTTT.

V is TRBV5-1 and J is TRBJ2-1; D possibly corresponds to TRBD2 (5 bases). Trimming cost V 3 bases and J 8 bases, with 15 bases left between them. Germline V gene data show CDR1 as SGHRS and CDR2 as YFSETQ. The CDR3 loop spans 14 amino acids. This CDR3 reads CASSYSAGSYEQFF. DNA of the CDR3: TGCGCCAGCAGCTATTCGGCGGGTAGCTATGAGCAGTTCTTC.

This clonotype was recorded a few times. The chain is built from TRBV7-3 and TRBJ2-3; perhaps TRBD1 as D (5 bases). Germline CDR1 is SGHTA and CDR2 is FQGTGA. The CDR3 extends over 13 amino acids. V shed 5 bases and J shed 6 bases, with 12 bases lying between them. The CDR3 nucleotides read TGTGCCAGCAGCACCTATGGGGCCGATACGCAGTATTTT. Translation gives CASSTYGADTQYF.

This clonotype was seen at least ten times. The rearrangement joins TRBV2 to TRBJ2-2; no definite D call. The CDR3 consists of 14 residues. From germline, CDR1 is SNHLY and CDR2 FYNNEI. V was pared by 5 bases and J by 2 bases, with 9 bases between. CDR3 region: CASSRARNTGELFF. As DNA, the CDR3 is TGTGCCAGCAGTCGGGCCCGAAACACCGGGGAGCTGTTTTTT.

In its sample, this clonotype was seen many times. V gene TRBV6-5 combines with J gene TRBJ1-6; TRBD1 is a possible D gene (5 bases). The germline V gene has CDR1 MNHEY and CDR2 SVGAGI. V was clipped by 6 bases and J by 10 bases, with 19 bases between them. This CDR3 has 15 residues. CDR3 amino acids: CASSLRPGPRSPLHF. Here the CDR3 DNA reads TGTGCCAGCAGCCTACGCCCGGGGCCACGATCACCCCTCCACTTT.

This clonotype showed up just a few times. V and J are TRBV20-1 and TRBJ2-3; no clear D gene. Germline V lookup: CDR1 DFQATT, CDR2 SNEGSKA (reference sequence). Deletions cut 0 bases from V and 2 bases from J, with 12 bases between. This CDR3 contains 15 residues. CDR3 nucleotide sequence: TGCAGTGCTAGAGATACGCTCCGCCTCACAGATACGCAGTATTTT. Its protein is CSARDTLRLTDTQYF.

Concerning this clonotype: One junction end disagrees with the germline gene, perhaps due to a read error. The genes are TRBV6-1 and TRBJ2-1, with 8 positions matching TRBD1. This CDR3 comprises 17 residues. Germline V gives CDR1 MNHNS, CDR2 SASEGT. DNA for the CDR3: TGTGCCAGCAGTGCCACACCAGGGGGCTTCTCCCACAATGAGCAGTTCTTC. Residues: CASSATPGGFSHNEQFF.

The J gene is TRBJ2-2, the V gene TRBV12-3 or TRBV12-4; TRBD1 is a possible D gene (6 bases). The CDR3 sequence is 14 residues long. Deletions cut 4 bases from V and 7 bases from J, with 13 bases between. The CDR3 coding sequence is TGTGCCAGCAGTTGGGCAGGGGTCAGCGGGGAGCTGTTTTTT. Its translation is CASSWAGVSGELFF.

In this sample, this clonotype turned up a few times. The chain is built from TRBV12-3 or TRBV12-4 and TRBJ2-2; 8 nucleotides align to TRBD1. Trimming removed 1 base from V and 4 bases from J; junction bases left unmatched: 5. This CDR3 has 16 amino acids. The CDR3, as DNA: TGTGCCAGCAGTTTAGTTACGGGACAGGTCACCGGGGAGCTGTTTTTT. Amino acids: CASSLVTGQVTGELFF.

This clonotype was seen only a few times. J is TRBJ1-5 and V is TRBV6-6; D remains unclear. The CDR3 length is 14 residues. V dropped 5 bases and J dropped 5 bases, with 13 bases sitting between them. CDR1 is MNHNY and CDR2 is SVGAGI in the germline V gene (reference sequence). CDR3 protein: CASSPGENHQPQHF. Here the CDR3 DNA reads TGTGCCAGCAGTCCAGGAGAGAACCATCAGCCCCAGCATTTT.

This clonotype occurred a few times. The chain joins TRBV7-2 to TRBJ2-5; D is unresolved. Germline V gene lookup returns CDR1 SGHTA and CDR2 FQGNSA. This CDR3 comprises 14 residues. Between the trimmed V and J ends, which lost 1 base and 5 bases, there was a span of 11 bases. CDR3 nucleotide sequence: TGTGCCAGCAGCTTAGAAGGGTGGAAGGAGACCCAGTACTTC. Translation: CASSLEGWKETQYF.

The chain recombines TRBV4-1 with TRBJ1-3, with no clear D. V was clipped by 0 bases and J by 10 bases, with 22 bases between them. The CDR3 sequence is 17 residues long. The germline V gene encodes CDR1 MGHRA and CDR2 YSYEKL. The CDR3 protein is CASSQDSETAKYRTIYF. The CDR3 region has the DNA TGCGCCAGCAGCCAAGATTCCGAGACCGCCAAATATCGGACCATATATTTT.

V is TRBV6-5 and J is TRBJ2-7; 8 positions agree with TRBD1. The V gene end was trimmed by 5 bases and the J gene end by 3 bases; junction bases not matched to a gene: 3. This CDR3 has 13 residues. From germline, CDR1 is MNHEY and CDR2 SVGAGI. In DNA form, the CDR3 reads TGTGCCAGCAGTAACGGACAGGGCTACGAGCAGTACGTC. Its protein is CASSNGQGYEQYV.

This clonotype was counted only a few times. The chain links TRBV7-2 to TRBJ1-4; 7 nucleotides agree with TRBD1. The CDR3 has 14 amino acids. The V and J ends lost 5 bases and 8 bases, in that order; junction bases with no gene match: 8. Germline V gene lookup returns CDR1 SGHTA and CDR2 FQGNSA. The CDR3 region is CASSRDSSVEKLFF. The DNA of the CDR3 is TGTGCCAGCAGCCGGGACAGTTCGGTCGAAAAACTGTTTTTT. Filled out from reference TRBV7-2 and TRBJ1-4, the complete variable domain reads GAGVSQSPSNKVTEKGKDVELRCDPISGHTALYWYRQSLGQGLEFLIYFQGNSAPDKSGLPSDRFSAERTGGSVSTLTIQRTQQEDSAVYLCASSRDSSVEKLFFGSGTQLSVL.

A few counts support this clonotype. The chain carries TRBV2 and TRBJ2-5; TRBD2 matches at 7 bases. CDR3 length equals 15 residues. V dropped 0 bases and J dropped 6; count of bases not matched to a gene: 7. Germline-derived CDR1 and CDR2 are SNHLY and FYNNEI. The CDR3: CASSEAGEGWQTQYF. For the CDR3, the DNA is TGTGCCAGCAGTGAAGCGGGGGAGGGTTGGCAGACCCAGTACTTC.

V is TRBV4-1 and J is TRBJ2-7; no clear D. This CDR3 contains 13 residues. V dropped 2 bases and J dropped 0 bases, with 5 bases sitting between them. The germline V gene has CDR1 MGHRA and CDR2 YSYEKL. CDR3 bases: TGCGCCAGCAGCCAACTCAACTCCTACGAGCAGTACTTC. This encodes CASSQLNSYEQYF.